The clone carrying this T cell receptor (beta chain) has a count of ten or more. The data are from a study of T cells in Graves' hyperthyroidism and ophthalmopathy. This CDR3 has 12 amino acids. Germline-derived CDR1 and CDR2 are MDHEN and SYDVKM. V was cut by 4 bases and J by 6 bases, with 9 bases left in between. Amplification of TCR beta CDR3 regions used RNA as the template. Researchers ran a first-round RT-PCR on the TCR CDR3 using the HTBI primer set. TCRdb independently ran MiXCR on the multiplex PCR reads; one entry per CDR3 protein. The table includes about 520,000 distinct CDR3 sequences, less than 25% detected once.

The sample consisted of blood. The TCR originated in a woman in her thirties with Graves' ophthalmopathy. The chain links TRBV28 to TRBJ2-5; a weak D match, TRBD2 (5 bases). For the CDR3, the DNA is TGTGCCAGCAGTTCCGGGGTCCAGACCCAGTACTTC. It is translated as CASSSGVQTQYF.